What follows are 2 T cell receptor beta chains derived from one specimen sequenced in a study of shared clonotypes between healthy human individuals. The data were produced by immunoSEQ multiplex PCR, yet TCRdb's version contains in-frame clones alone and is incomplete. The profile shows about 1.9 million clones, about 93% of them singletons. Naivety among CD8 cells was defined by CD45RO negativity and positive CCR7 selection, thereby excluding terminally differentiated effector memory CD45RA+ cells. The source material was naive CD8+ T cells from PBMCs. The receptors shown here come from a man aged 18 to 30 in good health. Some clones in this sample may be carry-over from other donors' samples.

This chain uses TRBV6-5 with TRBJ2-1; TRBD2 matches at 11 bases. CDR3 length equals 15 residues. CDR1 and CDR2 (germline): MNHEY, SVGAGI. J gave up 3 bases and V 6 bases, and 4 bases lay outside the gene matches. CDR3 region: CASSRLAGLYNEQFF. The CDR3 bases are TGTGCCAGCAGCAGACTAGCGGGACTCTACAATGAGCAGTTCTTC.

The genes are TRBV28 and TRBJ1-5; 8 bases line up with TRBD1. The V segment lost 3 bases and the J segment 3 bases; nucleotides outside the gene matches: 13. The germline CDR1 and CDR2 sequences are MDHEN and SYDVKM. The CDR3 spans 18 residues. CDR3 residues: CASSLHSNRQGSNQPQHF. The CDR3 DNA sequence: TGTGCCAGCAGTTTGCATTCAAACCGACAGGGGTCCAATCAGCCCCAGCATTTT.